The clone carrying this TCR beta chain was observed a handful of times. Between the trimmed V and J ends, which lost 2 bases and 2 bases, there was a span of 12 bases. This CDR3 has 15 amino acids. Germline CDR1 ENHRY, CDR2 SYGVKD. These data belong to a study of Graves' ophthalmopathy and Graves' hyperthyroidism. The TCR beta CDR3 regions underwent amplification from RNA transcripts. Second-round multiplex PCR came after first-round RT-PCR with HTBI primers. MiXCR, applied by TCRdb to the multiplex PCR reads, yields one record per CDR3 protein. Here the sample spans hundreds of thousands of distinct CDR3 sequences, roughly two fifths being singletons.

The TCR comes from an adult man with Graves' ophthalmopathy. Sequencing was performed on peripheral blood. The rearrangement links TRBV10-3 to TRBJ1-2, with D possibly TRBD1 on 6 matching bases. This CDR3 reads CAISEANQGNYGYTF. Here the CDR3 DNA reads TGTGCCATCAGTGAGGCTAATCAGGGGAACTATGGCTACACCTTC.